In this sample, the clone carrying this T cell receptor beta chain turned up once. What it recognizes is unknown. Via MiXCR, TCRdb re-called the RACE reads, giving one row per CDR3 protein. Among 25,000 to 30,000 distinct CDR3 sequences listed, 8.5% to 9.5% were seen once. The sample is drawn from a study of human T cells and chemical hapten exposure. Study findings and constraints: The study found expanded TCRs formed significantly more large CDR3 similarity clusters than controls.

Specified time point: patch test 2, 6 weeks after DPC sensitization. Treatment described: therapeutic diphenylcyclopropenone sensitization with weekly scalp DPC. Donors, patients with alopecia ranging from 18 to 70 years old and judged suitable for DPC, provided samples. Sequencing was performed on whole blood, taken in connection with sensitization to the hapten diphenylcyclopropenone (DPC). The origin of this receptor is a man aged 25 to 45 with alopecia areata. Some clones in this sample may be carry-over from other donors' samples.

CDR3: CASSLADRTFEAFF. The DNA for the CDR3 is TGCGCCAGCAGCTTGGCCGACAGAACTTTTGAAGCTTTCTTT. This sequence joins TRBV5-1 and TRBJ1-1; TRBD1 is a possible D gene (5 bases). Per germline, CDR1 SGHRS and CDR2 YFSETQ. Deletions cut 0 bases from V and 7 bases from J, with 13 bases between. The CDR3 has 14 residues.